Listed below are T cell receptor beta chains from one sample, sequenced in a study of blood T cell repertoires in COVID-19. Sequencing used immunoSEQ multiplex PCR; TCRdb keeps in-frame clones, though not all of them. The table lists 300,000 to 350,000 clones, under 90% of them singletons. The source material was PBMCs or T cells enriched from blood (not recorded which). These receptors all stem from a woman aged 25 to 45 who had recovered from COVID-19. The CDR3 runs from the conserved cysteine through the conserved F or W. A D gene is named only where the DNA matches it firmly. A row's size may be missing; if present it is once, few, many or a size class.

clone size	D gene	V gene	J gene	CDR3 protein	CDR3 DNA
-	TRBD1	TRBV13	TRBJ1-2	CASSLGDRVFHYGYTF	TGTGCCAGCAGCTTAGGGGACAGGGTTTTTCACTATGGCTACACCTTC
-	-	TRBV19	TRBJ2-7	CASSINAGSSYEQYF	TGTGCCAGTAGTATAAATGCGGGGAGTTCCTACGAGCAGTACTTC
-	TRBD1	TRBV14	TRBJ2-7	CASSLRDRGFYEQYF	TGTGCCAGCAGCCTCCGGGACAGGGGGTTCTACGAGCAGTACTTC
-	TRBD2	TRBV25-1	TRBJ2-7	CASSDWERGQYF	TGTGCCAGCAGTGACTGGGAGCGGGGGCAGTACTTC
-	-	TRBV21-1	TRBJ2-1	CASSKYSWRENSYNEQFF	TGTGCCAGCAGCAAATATAGTTGGCGGGAGAACTCCTACAATGAGCAGTTCTTC
-	-	TRBV18	TRBJ1-6	CASSPRTASSYNSPLHF	TGTGCCAGCTCACCAAGGACAGCGAGCTCCTATAATTCACCCCTCCACTTT
-	-	TRBV11-3	TRBJ2-1	CASSLWQGQEQFF	TGTGCCAGCAGCTTATGGCAGGGACAAGAGCAGTTCTTC
-	TRBD2	TRBV4-2	TRBJ2-7	CASSLSTSGPYEQYF	TGTGCCAGCAGCCTTTCGACTAGCGGACCTTACGAGCAGTACTTC
-	TRBD2	TRBV2	TRBJ2-3	CASSFSGTDTQYF	TGTGCCAGCAGTTTTAGCGGGACAGATACGCAGTATTTT
few	TRBD2	TRBV20-1	TRBJ2-7	CSALLAGWQYF	TGCAGTGCTCTTCTAGCGGGATGGCAGTACTTC
-	-	TRBV18	TRBJ2-2	CASSPFALEANTGELFF	TGTGCCAGCTCACCCTTTGCGTTGGAGGCGAACACCGGGGAGCTGTTTTTT
-	-	TRBV5-1	TRBJ1-1	CASSLISGNTEAFF	TGCGCCAGCAGCTTGATATCGGGGAACACTGAAGCTTTCTTT
-	TRBD1	TRBV18	TRBJ1-5	CASSRSDRGFNQPQHF	TGTGCCAGCTCACGATCGGACAGGGGGTTCAATCAGCCCCAGCATTTT
once	-	TRBV28	TRBJ1-2	CASRITGPLLGYTF	TGTGCCAGCAGAATTACAGGACCACTTCTTGGGTACACCTTC
-	-	TRBV4-1	TRBJ1-3	CASSQALRDYTIYF	TGCGCCAGCAGCCAAGCCCTCAGGGATTACACCATATATTTT
once	-	TRBV2	TRBJ1-3	CASSPEIFSGNTIYF	TGTGCCAGCAGTCCAGAAATTTTCTCTGGAAACACCATATATTTT
-	TRBD1	TRBV6-5	TRBJ1-1	CASSDSGQDTEAFF	TGTGCCAGCAGTGACTCTGGACAGGACACTGAAGCTTTCTTT
-	-	TRBV20-1	TRBJ1-1	CSANWNTEAFF	TGCAGTGCGAACTGGAACACTGAAGCTTTCTTT
-	-	TRBV5-1	TRBJ2-3	CASSVVGEGTDTQYF	TGCGCCAGCAGCGTCGTGGGTGAGGGCACGGATACGCAGTATTTT
-	-	TRBV4-3	TRBJ1-1	CASSQDIGRLNTEAFF	TGCGCCAGCAGCCAAGATATAGGCAGGCTGAACACTGAAGCTTTCTTT
-	TRBD2	TRBV3-1/TRBV3-2	TRBJ2-5	CASSLRGTGGAETQYF	TGTGCCAGCAGCCTTAGGGGGACGGGGGGGGCGGAGACCCAGTACTTC
-	-	TRBV7-6	TRBJ2-3	CASSPDREVADTQYF	TGTGCCAGCAGCCCAGACAGGGAGGTAGCAGATACGCAGTATTTT
-	TRBD1	TRBV6-5	TRBJ1-2	CASSLSDRGLLGYTF	TGTGCCAGCAGTCTCTCGGACAGGGGGCTGCTTGGCTACACCTTC
-	-	TRBV5-8	TRBJ1-6	CASSTYGGYNSPLHF	TGTGCCAGCAGTACCTATGGGGGGTATAATTCACCCCTCCACTTT
-	-	TRBV27	TRBJ1-1	CASSYINRATEAFF	TGTGCCAGCAGTTATATTAACAGGGCCACTGAAGCTTTCTTT
-	-	TRBV12-3/TRBV12-4	TRBJ1-2	CASSFTRDGYTF	TGTGCCAGCAGTTTTACTCGGGATGGCTACACCTTC
-	TRBD2	TRBV28	TRBJ2-3	CASSLAGGPSGLGDTQYF	TGTGCCAGCAGTTTAGCGGGAGGGCCTTCTGGTCTTGGAGATACGCAGTATTTT
-	TRBD1	TRBV18	TRBJ2-5	CASSPFGQGAQETQYF	TGTGCCAGCTCACCGTTCGGACAGGGGGCGCAAGAGACCCAGTACTTC
-	TRBD1	TRBV11-2	TRBJ1-6	CASSLVGGQAYYNSPLHF	TGTGCCAGCAGCTTAGTGGGGGGACAGGCCTACTATAATTCACCCCTCCACTTT
once	-	TRBV5-6	TRBJ2-2	CASSLGLIGGWFFAGELFF	TGTGCCAGCAGCTTGGGGTTGATTGGCGGGTGGTTCTTCGCCGGGGAGCTGTTTTTT
-	-	TRBV29-1	TRBJ1-5	CSVAVGDINQPQHF	TGCAGCGTTGCGGTCGGGGACATCAATCAGCCCCAGCATTTT
-	-	TRBV2	TRBJ2-1	CASSEWGDEQFF	TGTGCCAGCAGTGAGTGGGGGGATGAGCAGTTCTTC
-	-	TRBV7-2	TRBJ2-5	CASSSQTGRETQYF	TGTGCCAGCAGTTCTCAAACAGGACGAGAGACCCAGTACTTC
-	-	TRBV2	TRBJ1-2	CASRQGTSFYGYTF	TGTGCCAGCAGGCAGGGGACCTCATTCTATGGCTACACCTTC
-	TRBD1	TRBV6-6	TRBJ2-1	CASSPATGLPLSYNEQFF	TGTGCCAGCAGTCCGGCGACAGGGCTCCCCTTATCCTACAATGAGCAGTTCTTC
-	-	TRBV13	TRBJ1-2	CASSLTTGSLNYGYTF	TGTGCCAGCAGCTTAACCACAGGGTCCCTTAACTATGGCTACACCTTC
-	-	TRBV5-5	TRBJ1-1	CASSLNPLSLMNTEAFF	TGTGCCAGCAGCTTGAATCCACTGAGCCTAATGAACACTGAAGCTTTCTTT
-	-	TRBV7-9	TRBJ2-7	CAPTPLAREQYF	TGTGCCCCGACACCGCTAGCTCGCGAGCAGTACTTC
few	-	TRBV7-8	TRBJ1-3	CASSPGVRNTIYF	TGTGCCAGCAGCCCAGGGGTACGAAACACCATATATTTT
-	-	TRBV28	TRBJ1-1	CASSAGGQDTEAFF	TGTGCCAGCAGTGCCGGGGGGCAAGACACTGAAGCTTTCTTT
-	-	TRBV29-1	TRBJ2-5	CSVDQGTQETQYF	TGCAGCGTTGACCAGGGGACACAAGAGACCCAGTACTTC
-	-	TRBV10-3	TRBJ2-1	CAISPYNEQFF	TGTGCCATCAGTCCGTACAATGAGCAGTTCTTC
once	TRBD1	TRBV29-1	TRBJ1-1	CSVARDRANTEAFF	TGCAGCGTTGCCCGGGACAGGGCAAACACTGAAGCTTTCTTT
-	-	TRBV5-1	TRBJ1-1	CASSPQGGPEAFF	TGCGCCAGCAGCCCCCAAGGAGGCCCTGAAGCTTTCTTT
-	TRBD2	TRBV12-5	TRBJ2-1	CASGLVGFSGKEGDNEQFF	TGTGCTAGTGGTTTGGTAGGGTTTAGCGGGAAAGAAGGTGACAATGAGCAGTTCTTC
-	TRBD1	TRBV27	TRBJ1-2	CASSTPGTGSYGYTF	TGTGCCAGCAGTACGCCGGGGACAGGGAGTTATGGCTACACCTTC
-	TRBD2	TRBV5-5	TRBJ2-1	CASSLASGDNEQFF	TGTGCCAGCAGCTTGGCTAGCGGGGACAATGAGCAGTTCTTC
-	-	TRBV18	TRBJ1-1	CASSPRGGSGGLGPNTEAFF	TGTGCCAGCTCACCCCGGGGGGGGAGCGGCGGACTCGGGCCGAACACTGAAGCTTTCTTT
-	-	TRBV6-4	TRBJ2-2	CASSDSHQFANTGELFF	TGTGCCAGCAGTGACTCACACCAGTTCGCGAACACCGGGGAGCTGTTTTTT
-	-	TRBV19	TRBJ1-6	CASTRGENSPLHF	TGTGCCAGTACCAGGGGTGAGAATTCACCCCTCCACTTT
-	-	TRBV9	TRBJ2-7	CASSVSGTYEQYF	TGTGCCAGCAGCGTAAGCGGTACCTACGAGCAGTACTTC
-	-	TRBV4-1	TRBJ1-5	CASSQGRGNNQPQHF	TGCGCCAGCAGCCAAGGTCGGGGTAACAATCAGCCCCAGCATTTT
-	-	TRBV19	TRBJ1-1	CASSPSTNTEAFF	TGTGCCAGTAGTCCGAGTACGAACACTGAAGCTTTCTTT
once	-	TRBV28	TRBJ1-5	CASRASNQPQHF	TGTGCCAGCAGGGCAAGCAATCAGCCCCAGCATTTT
few	-	TRBV7-2	TRBJ1-3	CASSLHGRRIEGTIYF	TGTGCCAGCAGCTTACATGGACGGAGAATCGAGGGCACCATATATTTT
-	-	TRBV19	TRBJ1-5	CASNTGMRINEPQHF	TGTGCCAGTAATACAGGGATGAGAATCAATGAGCCCCAGCATTTT
-	TRBD2	TRBV18	TRBJ2-1	CASSLRTSGSSSNEQFF	TGTGCCAGCTCACTCCGGACTAGCGGGAGTTCATCCAATGAGCAGTTCTTC
-	-	TRBV2	TRBJ1-4	CASSEAGQGNEKLFF	TGTGCCAGCAGTGAAGCAGGGCAGGGGAATGAAAAACTGTTTTTT